The TCR beta chain under discussion was sequenced for a study of T cells in Graves' hyperthyroidism and ophthalmopathy. Amplified TCR beta CDR3 regions derived from RNA transcripts. HTBI primers were the set used in a first-round RT-PCR of the TCR CDR3. TCRdb re-derived calls from the multiplex PCR reads in MiXCR, one entry per CDR3 protein. This sample yields over 200,000 distinct CDR3 sequences, of which approximately 17% are seen a single time; 50% belongs to the top ten. For Graves' hyperthyroidism to be stable, ophthalmopathy could not progress within 18 months. The V gene's germline CDR1 is SGHNT and CDR2 YENEEA. V gave up 3 bases and J gave up 2 bases; unmatched junction bases: 16. The CDR3 has 22 amino acids.

The chain joins TRBV11-3 to TRBJ2-2; TRBD2 matches 15 bases. This TCR was recovered from a middle-aged man with Graves' hyperthyroidism. The specimen sequenced was blood. CDR3 sequence: CASSFRGFTGTSGRRNTGELFF. In DNA, the CDR3 is TGTGCCAGCAGCTTCCGTGGTTTTACAGGGACTAGCGGGAGGCGAAACACCGGGGAGCTGTTTTTT.